Each of the 23 T cell receptor beta chains below was sequenced from the same sample in a study of T cells in Graves' hyperthyroidism and ophthalmopathy. Amplification of TCR beta CDR3 regions used RNA as the template. The HTBI primer set drove a first-round RT-PCR of the TCR CDR3. TCRdb re-analysed the multiplex PCR reads in MiXCR, keeping a single row per CDR3 protein. The sample has about 540,000 distinct CDR3 sequences, just over 45% seen once. Input material: peripheral blood or thyroid tissue (not recorded which). The receptors were sampled from a woman aged 18 to 35 with Graves' hyperthyroidism.

This sequence joins TRBV24-1 and TRBJ2-7; no definite D call. The ends were cut back, 4 bases at V and 0 bases at J, with 12 bases in the middle. Germline V gene sequence: CDR1 KGHDR, CDR2 SFDVKD. The CDR3 has 15 residues. The CDR3, as DNA: TGTGCCACCAGTGACTCCCCTCCAAGCTCCTACGAGCAGTACTTC. This sequence encodes CATSDSPPSSYEQYF.

J is TRBJ1-4 and V is TRBV29-1, with 7 bases aligning to TRBD1. The CDR3 length is 11 residues. Per the germline V gene, CDR1 is SQVTM and CDR2 is ANQGSEA. The chain's CDR3 is CSVGTDEKLFF. The CDR3 nucleotides read TGCAGTGTAGGGACAGATGAAAAACTGTTTTTT.

This clonotype was detected many times. V and J are TRBV10-3 and TRBJ1-1; D call uncertain. V was clipped by 4 bases and J by 5 bases, with 14 bases between them. CDR1 and CDR2 (germline): ENHRY, SYGVKD. This CDR3 region has 14 residues. CDR3 bases: TGTGCCATCAGTGGTAGTCTGGGGAGGACTGAAGCTTTCTTT. Translation: CAISGSLGRTEAFF.

The J gene is TRBJ2-6, the V gene TRBV6-5; D is uncertain. Trimming pared 6 bases from V and 0 bases from J, leaving 9 bases between. CDR1 and CDR2 (germline): MNHEY, SVGAGI. The CDR3 extends over 15 amino acids. The CDR3 DNA is TGTGCCAGCAGAAGAGACGGCTCTGGGGCCAACGTCCTGACTTTC. Protein sequence: CASRRDGSGANVLTF.

V usage is TRBV5-4 and J usage is TRBJ2-7; 11 bases map to TRBD1. V lost 5 bases to trimming and J lost 3 bases; unmatched junction nucleotides: 7. CDR3 length: 15 amino acids. The germline CDR1 and CDR2 sequences are SGHNT and YYREEE (reference sequence). CDR3 sequence reads: CASSSDRGRGYEQYF. The DNA for the CDR3 is TGTGCCAGCAGTTCGGACAGGGGGCGCGGCTACGAGCAGTACTTC. The full variable domain, in which reference TRBV5-4 and TRBJ2-7 provide the parts outside the CDR3, is ETGVTQSPTHLIKTRGQQVTLRCSSQSGHNTVSWYQQALGQGPQFIFQYYREEENGRGNFPPRFSGLQFPNYSSELNVNALELDDSALYLCASSSDRGRGYEQYFGPGTRLTVT.

The gene calls are TRBV5-1 and TRBJ2-2; D not resolved. The CDR3 contains 12 residues. Germline lookup yields CDR1 SGHRS and CDR2 YFSETQ. Between the trimmed V and J ends, which lost 1 base and 6 bases, there was a span of 4 bases. This CDR3 reads CASSLRPGELFF. The CDR3, as DNA: TGCGCCAGCAGCTTGCGGCCCGGGGAGCTGTTTTTT.

The chain employs TRBV7-9 and TRBJ2-7; 9 positions agree with TRBD1. The J segment lost 9 bases and the V segment lost 5 bases, leaving 14 bases of the junction unmatched. The germline CDR1 and CDR2 sequences are SEHNR and FQNEAQ (reference sequence). The CDR3 contains 15 residues. CDR3 region: CASSQPPGQGKVQYF. In nucleotides, the CDR3 is TGTGCCAGCAGCCAACCTCCGGGACAGGGTAAAGTGCAGTACTTC.

The chain employs TRBV2 and TRBJ2-7; 9 bases fit TRBD2. Trimming cost V 6 bases and J 6 bases; bases outside gene matches: 6. CDR1 is SNHLY and CDR2 is FYNNEI in the germline V gene. The CDR3 length is 13 residues. CDR3 loop: CASRGVAGAEQYF. Written as DNA, the CDR3 is TGTGCCAGCAGGGGGGTAGCGGGAGCCGAGCAGTACTTC.

The chain has TRBV15 and TRBJ2-7, with TRBD1 identical over 9 bases. Trimming cost V 3 bases and J 3 bases; bases outside gene matches: 6. Germline V gene lookup returns CDR1 LNHNV and CDR2 YYDKDF (reference sequence). CDR3 size: 15 residues. CDR3 in amino acids: CATSSPPGQGYEQYF. CDR3 nucleotides: TGTGCCACCAGCAGTCCTCCGGGACAGGGCTACGAGCAGTACTTC.

V gene TRBV29-1 combines with J gene TRBJ1-1; no reliable D call. The CDR3 is 12 residues long. The V and J ends lost 4 bases and 4 bases respectively, with 10 bases between them. Germline values: CDR1 SQVTM, CDR2 ANQGSEA. CDR3 DNA sequence: TGCAGCGTTGCGCAGGTCCTCACTGAAGCTTTCTTT. This codes for CSVAQVLTEAFF.

Points on this clonotype: A much larger clone lies one base from this, so it may be a read error. The chain is built from TRBV25-1 and TRBJ2-5, with 10 nucleotides matching TRBD1. Germline V CDR1 and CDR2: MGHDK, SYGVNS. This CDR3 spans 15 amino acids. CDR3 protein: CPSSPRDRGGETQYF. The CDR3 region has the DNA TGTCCCAGCAGCCCGCGGGACAGGGGAGGGGAGACCCAGTACTTC. Combining the CDR3 with reference TRBV25-1 and TRBJ2-5 gives the whole variable domain EADIYQTPRYLVIGTGKKITLECSQTMGHDKMYWYQQDPGMELHLIHYSYGVNSTEKGDLSSESTVSRIRTEHFPLTLESARPSHTSQYLCPSSPRDRGGETQYFGPGTRLLVL.

The chain recombines TRBV7-8 with TRBJ2-5; 14 nucleotides match TRBD2. This CDR3 spans 16 amino acids. The trim removed 3 bases at V and 11 bases at J, leaving 11 bases unmatched. The germline V gene encodes CDR1 SGHVS and CDR2 FQNEAQ. The CDR3 loop reads CASSFGTSGSEGEQYF. The CDR3 nucleotides are TGTGCCAGCAGCTTTGGGACTAGCGGGAGCGAGGGGGAGCAGTACTTC.

V is TRBV29-1 and J is TRBJ2-5, with TRBD2 identical over 7 bases. Germline-derived CDR1 and CDR2 are SQVTM and ANQGSEA. V trimming: 7 bases; J trimming: 5 bases; junction bases outside the gene matches: 7. The CDR3 has 12 residues. The CDR3 nucleotides read TGCAGCGAAAGCGGGATGGGCGAGACCCAGTACTTC. The encoded protein is CSESGMGETQYF.

V and J are TRBV19 and TRBJ2-7; D remains ambiguous. Germline loops: CDR1 LNHDA, CDR2 SQIVND (reference sequence). The V end lost 3 bases, the J end lost 3 bases, and 9 bases lay between the germline ends. There are 13 residues in the CDR3. The CDR3 DNA reads TGTGCCAGTAGTATTCACTCCAGCTACGAGCAGTACTTC. This sequence encodes CASSIHSSYEQYF.

This clonotype was observed a few times. The chain combines TRBV9 with TRBJ1-2; TRBD1 matches at 11 bases. The CDR3 extends over 13 amino acids. The J segment lost 8 bases and the V segment lost 5 bases, leaving 5 bases of the junction unmatched. Looked up from germline, CDR1 is SGDLS and CDR2 is YYNGEE. Here the CDR3 DNA reads TGTGCCAGCAGGGGGGGACAGGGGGACGGCTACACCTTC. Protein product: CASRGGQGDGYTF. Full variable domain (rest looked up from reference TRBV9 and TRBJ1-2): DSGVTQTPKHLITATGQRVTLRCSPRSGDLSVYWYQQSLDQGLQFLIQYYNGEERAKGNILERFSAQQFPDLHSELNLSSLELGDSALYFCASRGGQGDGYTFGSGTRLTVV.

The rearrangement uses TRBV7-6 and TRBJ2-7; the match to TRBD2 covers 10 bases. Unmatched junction bases numbered 11, after V lost 5 bases and J lost 7 bases. This CDR3 has 15 residues. Germline-derived CDR1 and CDR2 are SGHVS and FNYEAQ. The DNA of the CDR3 is TGTGCCAGCAGCCCCTGGCTAGCGGGAGTGGATGAGCAGTACTTC. Translation: CASSPWLAGVDEQYF.

Of note for this clonotype: A much bigger clone sits one base away, suggesting this may be a read error. The chain couples TRBV29-1 to TRBJ1-2, with 7 bases that match TRBD1. CDR1 and CDR2 from the germline V gene are SQVTM and ANQGSEA. Trimming removed 6 bases from V and 6 bases from J; junction bases left unmatched: 13. This CDR3 comprises 14 residues. In DNA form, the CDR3 reads TGCAGCGTAGCCGGGGCAGGGGGTTGGAATGGCTACACCTTC. Residues: CSVAGAGGWNGYTF.

The V and J genes are TRBV25-1 and TRBJ1-2; TRBD1 aligns across 10 bases. The germline V gene encodes CDR1 MGHDK and CDR2 SYGVNS. V lost 6 bases, J lost 6 bases, and 10 bases stayed unmatched. There are 15 residues in the CDR3. Here the CDR3 DNA reads TGTGCCAGCAGCCATGAACGGACAGGGGGTAATGGCTACACCTTC. This translates into CASSHERTGGNGYTF.

This rearrangement joins TRBV7-9 to TRBJ1-1; D might be TRBD1 (6 bases). This CDR3 region has 14 residues. Germline V gene lookup returns CDR1 SEHNR and CDR2 FQNEAQ (reference sequence). The V gene lost 4 bases and the J gene lost 8 bases, with 17 bases spanning the gap. The DNA for the CDR3 is TGTGCCAGCAGCTCCCGAGGGGGGAGATCAGAAGCTTTCTTT. This sequence encodes CASSSRGGRSEAFF.

Worth noting for this clonotype: It is likely a read error, because the conserved phenylalanine at the end of the CDR3 is missing. It is unclear where the CDR3 begins or ends on the DNA, so no DNA is shown, and the CDR3 is as TCRdb lists it. The V call is TRBV15, the J call TRBJ2-5. The CDR3 extends over 8 residues, inclusive of both ends. CDR1 is LNHNV and CDR2 is YYDKDF in the germline V gene (reference sequence). The CDR3 protein is CATRPGTS.

This clonotype was found many times. The V gene is TRBV24-1, the J gene TRBJ2-5, with D possibly matching TRBD2 (8 bases). CDR1 and CDR2 (germline): KGHDR, SFDVKD. This CDR3 has 16 residues. Trimming stripped 4 bases from V and 3 bases from J, with 17 bases between. CDR3 nucleotides: TGTGCCACCAGTGACCCCCGCGGGGGGACAGAAGAGACCCAGTACTTC. Protein: CATSDPRGGTEETQYF.

CDR3 sequence: CASSQRDFNYGYTF. The CDR3, as DNA: TGTGCCAGCTCACAAAGGGACTTTAACTATGGCTACACCTTC. The rearrangement joins TRBV25-1 to TRBJ1-2, with a tentative D call TRBD1 (5 bases). Deletions cut 8 bases from V and 1 base from J, with 14 bases between. The CDR3 runs 14 residues. Germline CDR1 MGHDK, CDR2 SYGVNS.

With regard to this clonotype: Possible read error: a much larger clone is one base away. V is TRBV10-3 and J is TRBJ1-1, with a tentative D call TRBD1 (5 bases). CDR3 length: 13 amino acids. The germline gives CDR1 ENHRY, CDR2 SYGVKD. The germline V and J ends were trimmed by 6 bases and 6 bases, with 14 bases remaining between them. In DNA, the CDR3 is TGTGCCATCAGCCAGGGACCCTACCCTGAAGCTTTCTTT. Translated, it gives CAISQGPYPEAFF.